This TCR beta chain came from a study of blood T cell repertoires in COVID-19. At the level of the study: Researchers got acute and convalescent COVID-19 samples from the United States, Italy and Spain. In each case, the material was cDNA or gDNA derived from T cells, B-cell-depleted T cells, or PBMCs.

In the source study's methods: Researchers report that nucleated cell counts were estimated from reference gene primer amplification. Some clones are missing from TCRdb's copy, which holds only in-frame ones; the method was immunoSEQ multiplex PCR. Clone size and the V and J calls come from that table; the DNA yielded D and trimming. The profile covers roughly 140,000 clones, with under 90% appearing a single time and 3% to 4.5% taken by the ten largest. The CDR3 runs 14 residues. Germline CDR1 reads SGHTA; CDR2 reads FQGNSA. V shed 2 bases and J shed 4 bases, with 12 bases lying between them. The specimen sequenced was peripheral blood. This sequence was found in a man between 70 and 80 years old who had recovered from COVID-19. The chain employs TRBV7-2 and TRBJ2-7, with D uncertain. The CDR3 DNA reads TGTGCCAGCAGCTTATCTGGGCCCGTATACGAGCAGTACTTC. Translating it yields CASSLSGPVYEQYF.